These 23 T cell receptor beta chains were all obtained from the same sample, sequenced in a study of blood T cells in healthy people across ages (dated by TCRdb to the mid-2010s). The library was prepared using 5' RACE. Sequencing was performed on an Illumina HiSeq 2500. A second roughly 7 to 11 cycle PCR used a sample-barcoded 5' primer and a J-beta primer mix. TCRdb handled the public reads itself, with Q25 trimming in fastp and clone calling in MiXCR, and kept productive beta chains. All rows with the same CDR3 protein become a single entry with the most common DNA and genes. The sample has roughly 1,500,000 distinct CDR3 sequences on record, roughly 30% of them singletons. The ten largest make up 11% of the sample. Input material: blood. These receptor sequences come from a woman in her 30s in good health.

This clonotype was picked up a small number of times. The CDR3 DNA reads TGCGCCAGCAGTCAAGGTGGGACGGATAGCACAGATACGCAGTATTTT. Its protein product is CASSQGGTDSTDTQYF. The chain uses TRBV5-1 and TRBJ2-3; D tentatively reads TRBD1 or TRBD2 (5 bases each). V was clipped by 5 bases and J by 0 bases, with 16 bases between them. Germline lookup yields CDR1 SGHRS and CDR2 YFSETQ. CDR3 length: 16 residues.

The gene calls are TRBV6-1 and TRBJ2-1; no clear D. The CDR3 runs 15 residues. V was clipped by 4 bases and J by 0 bases, with 10 bases between them. Germline V gene data show CDR1 as MNHNS and CDR2 as SASEGT. CDR3 coding DNA: TGTGCCAGCAGTGCGAGACTGCTCTCCTACAATGAGCAGTTCTTC. This translates into CASSARLLSYNEQFF.

V gene TRBV6-6 combines with J gene TRBJ2-3; D may be TRBD1 or TRBD2 (6 bases each). CDR3 length: 14 residues. Germline V gene data show CDR1 as MNHNY and CDR2 as SVGAGI (reference sequence). V was clipped by 5 bases and J by 5 bases, with 14 bases between them. DNA of the CDR3: TGTGCCAGCAGTGATCCGGGGGCAGTAGATACGCAGTATTTT. Protein sequence: CASSDPGAVDTQYF.

A word on this clonotype: A much larger clone differs from this one at a single base, so this may be a read error. This chain connects TRBV12-3 or TRBV12-4 to TRBJ1-2; 8 positions agree with TRBD1. The CDR3 loop spans 13 amino acids. The CDR3 loop reads CACSAGGSYGYTF. The DNA of the CDR3 is TGTGCCTGCAGCGCAGGGGGCTCCTACGGCTACACCTTC.

This clonotype was seen only a few times. The rearrangement links TRBV29-1 to TRBJ1-2; 12 bases are shared with TRBD1. Germline V gene sequence: CDR1 SQVTM, CDR2 ANQGSEA. V was pared by 7 bases and J by 7 bases, with 10 bases of the junction left unmatched. This CDR3 is built from 14 residues. This chain's CDR3 is CSAEPGQGASGYTF. CDR3 bases: TGCAGCGCCGAGCCGGGACAGGGGGCGTCTGGCTACACCTTC. Filled out from reference TRBV29-1 and TRBJ1-2, the complete variable domain reads SAVISQKPSRDICQRGTSLTIQCQVDSQVTMMFWYRQQPGQSLTLIATANQGSEATYESGFVIDKFPISRPNLTFSTLTVSNMSPEDSSIYLCSAEPGQGASGYTFGSGTRLTVV.

The chain recombines TRBV20-1 with TRBJ2-7; TRBD1 is a possible D gene (6 bases). Germline-derived CDR1 and CDR2 are DFQATT and SNEGSKA (reference sequence). The CDR3 contains 13 residues. CDR3 sequence reads: CSSRGSGAYEQYF. The CDR3 DNA reads TGCAGCTCTAGGGGTTCAGGGGCCTACGAGCAGTACTTC.

This clonotype was picked up a small number of times. The chain joins TRBV20-1 to TRBJ2-5; no clear D. V gave up 3 bases and J gave up 5 bases, with 13 bases separating them. This CDR3 region has 13 residues. The germline gives CDR1 DFQATT, CDR2 SNEGSKA (reference sequence). DNA for the CDR3: TGCAGTGCTAGGAATTCGGGTACGGAGACCCAGTACTTC. Residues: CSARNSGTETQYF.

V is TRBV18 and J is TRBJ2-7, with 7 bases lining up with TRBD1. V dropped 3 bases and J dropped 6; count of bases not matched to a gene: 11. Looked up from germline, CDR1 is KGHSH and CDR2 is LQKENI. This CDR3 contains 15 residues. The CDR3 DNA follows: TGTGCCAGCTCACCTACCGGGACAGAATCGGCCGAGCAGTACTTC. Encoded protein: CASSPTGTESAEQYF.

This clonotype was observed many times. The genes are TRBV20-1 and TRBJ2-1, with unresolved D. Germline V gives CDR1 DFQATT, CDR2 SNEGSKA (reference sequence). Trimming stripped 3 bases from V and 1 base from J, with 16 bases between. The CDR3 spans 16 residues. The CDR3 coding sequence is TGCAGTGCTAGTGTCTCGGCACCGAGGTCCTACAATGAGCAGTTCTTC. Translating gives CSASVSAPRSYNEQFF.

This clonotype was recorded at least ten times. The chain links TRBV10-3 to TRBJ2-7; 7 nucleotides match TRBD1. The CDR3 has 17 residues. Germline lookup yields CDR1 ENHRY and CDR2 SYGVKD. Trimming removed 2 bases from V and 6 bases from J; junction bases left unmatched: 16. The CDR3 spells CAISEVLGKDRKGEQYF. The CDR3 region has the DNA TGTGCCATCAGTGAGGTTCTCGGAAAGGACAGGAAGGGCGAGCAGTACTTC.

The V and J genes are TRBV7-8 and TRBJ2-7; D perhaps matches TRBD2 (6 bases). V dropped 5 bases and J dropped 2 bases, with 13 bases sitting between them. The germline CDR1 and CDR2 sequences are SGHVS and FQNEAQ. The CDR3 is 14 amino acids. CDR3 nucleotide sequence: TGTGCCAGCAGCCGGATCGGGGAGGCCTACGAGCAGTACTTC. Translating gives CASSRIGEAYEQYF.

The chain uses TRBV20-1 and TRBJ2-1, with TRBD1 matching 8 bases. The V segment lost 2 bases and the J segment 7 bases; nucleotides outside the gene matches: 7. CDR1 DFQATT and CDR2 SNEGSKA come from the germline V gene (reference sequence). CDR3 size: 14 residues. Written as DNA, the CDR3 is TGCAGTGCTAGAACCGGACAGGGATTGAATGAGCAGTTCTTC. Encoded protein: CSARTGQGLNEQFF.

This clonotype was seen at least ten times. The chain couples TRBV5-1 to TRBJ2-7, with D possibly TRBD1 on 5 matching bases. The CDR3 runs to 15 residues. V was clipped by 1 base and J by 0 bases, with 11 bases between them. Germline CDR1 reads SGHRS; CDR2 reads YFSETQ. CDR3 in amino acids: CASSLSPGFSYEQYF. The CDR3 DNA reads TGCGCCAGCAGCTTGTCTCCAGGGTTCTCCTACGAGCAGTACTTC.

In this sample, this clonotype turned up a few times. The rearrangement uses TRBV2 and TRBJ2-4; TRBD1 aligns across 9 bases. The CDR3 is made up of 18 amino acids. The junction had 15 bases not matched to a gene; V was cut back by 6 bases and J by 3 bases. CDR1 and CDR2 from the germline V gene are SNHLY and FYNNEI. The CDR3 protein is CASRWDPPGQGGKNIQYF. In DNA form, the CDR3 reads TGTGCCAGCAGATGGGACCCTCCGGGACAGGGAGGCAAAAACATTCAGTACTTC.

About this clonotype: This sequence may be a read error, since a much larger clone differs from it by one base. The chain carries TRBV25-1 and TRBJ1-4, with 7 bases matching TRBD1. Trimming cost V 5 bases and J 1 base; bases outside gene matches: 1. Germline CDR1 MGHDK, CDR2 SYGVNS. There are 14 residues in the CDR3. The CDR3 region is CASSQGVTNEKLFF. For the CDR3, the DNA is TGTGCCAGCAGTCAGGGGGTAACTAATGAAAAACTGTTTTTT.

The V call is TRBV10-2, the J call TRBJ2-7; D is tentatively TRBD1 or TRBD2 (5 bases each). The V gene lost 4 bases and the J gene lost 10 bases, with 14 bases spanning the gap. There are 12 residues in the CDR3. In germline, CDR1 is WSHSY, CDR2 SAAADI. CDR3 in DNA: TGCGCCAGCAGTGGGTCGGGGACCCCTCAGTACTTC. Its protein product is CASSGSGTPQYF.

This clonotype turned up a few times. The gene calls are TRBV5-1 and TRBJ2-3, with 10 bases fitting TRBD1. The CDR3 contains 18 residues. Germline values: CDR1 SGHRS, CDR2 YFSETQ. J gave up 4 bases and V 4 bases, and 15 bases lay outside the gene matches. The CDR3 loop is CASSGVTPGQGSADTQYF. DNA of the CDR3: TGCGCCAGCAGCGGTGTAACTCCGGGACAGGGGTCCGCAGATACGCAGTATTTT.

This clonotype was found a few times. This chain connects TRBV5-1 to TRBJ2-3; tentatively, D is TRBD1 (6 bases). The CDR3 has 18 amino acids. Germline V gene lookup returns CDR1 SGHRS and CDR2 YFSETQ. Trimming left V 2 bases short and J 0 bases short, with 19 bases between. The CDR3 DNA reads TGCGCCAGCAGCTTTGGACAGCTCGATGCGTTTAGCACAGATACGCAGTATTTT. This encodes CASSFGQLDAFSTDTQYF.

This sequence joins TRBV6-6 and TRBJ2-4; D unresolved. The last part of the DNA fits TRBJ2-7 better; the J call may be wrong. Germline lookup yields CDR1 MNHNY and CDR2 SVGAGI (reference sequence). This CDR3 is 15 amino acids long. In nucleotides, the CDR3 is TGTGCCAGCAGCCTCCAGTCAAATCCCCTGTCCGAGCAGTACTTC. Translated, it gives CASSLQSNPLSEQYF.

This clonotype was seen only a few times. The chain uses TRBV4-1 and TRBJ2-7; D unclear. The V end was cut by 1 base, the J end by 5 bases, with 12 bases between. CDR1 MGHRA and CDR2 YSYEKL come from the germline V gene. The CDR3 has 14 amino acids. The CDR3 here is CASSQGQARDEQYF. The CDR3 DNA follows: TGCGCCAGCAGCCAAGGGCAGGCTCGCGACGAGCAGTACTTC.

A note on this clonotype: A junction boundary mismatches the germline segment, possibly from a read error. The chain couples TRBV2 to TRBJ2-3, with D perhaps TRBD1 or TRBD2 (5 bases each). Germline lookup yields CDR1 SNHLY and CDR2 FYNNEI. The CDR3 runs to 13 residues. The CDR3 DNA reads as TGTGCCAGCAGTGCCGGGACCACATATACGCAGTATTTT. It encodes CASSAGTTYTQYF.

This clonotype was seen more than once but under ten times. The rearrangement uses TRBV6-1 and TRBJ2-5, with D possibly matching TRBD1 (6 bases). The germline gives CDR1 MNHNS, CDR2 SASEGT. V lost 2 bases and J 2 bases, leaving 12 bases between the germline ends. This CDR3 is built from 15 residues. CDR3 region: CASSERRTAQETQYF. The CDR3 nucleotides are TGTGCCAGCAGTGAAAGAAGGACAGCTCAAGAGACCCAGTACTTC.

This clonotype was seen only a few times. The gene calls are TRBV20-1 and TRBJ2-3; 12 nucleotides align to TRBD2. There are 15 residues in the CDR3. Germline V gene sequence: CDR1 DFQATT, CDR2 SNEGSKA (reference sequence). V was clipped by 6 bases and J by 9 bases; unmatched bases: 13. In nucleotides, the CDR3 is TGCAGTGCCCCGCTACGATCTAGCGGGGGGGCGACGCAGTATTTT. Its protein product is CSAPLRSSGGATQYF.